A single T cell receptor (beta chain) is shown here with its context. The data derive from a study of blood T cell repertoires in COVID-19. Study overall: The origin of the acute and convalescent COVID-19 samples was the United States, Italy and Spain. T cells, B-cell-depleted T cells, or PBMCs provided the cDNA or gDNA that served as material.

Residents of about 25 US areas, aged about 18 to 95 years, made up the participants. Recovered Cohort 3 donors showed two negative PCRs, clearance, or symptom resolution. The data were produced by immunoSEQ multiplex PCR, yet TCRdb's version contains in-frame clones alone and is incomplete. The sample lists 60,000 to 70,000 clones, more than 70% occurring once. Material: PBMCs or T cells enriched from blood (not recorded which). This TCR was sampled from a woman aged 40 to 55 who had recovered from COVID-19.

The CDR3 sequence is CASSNLDRGYTGELFF. The CDR3 DNA sequence: TGTGCCAGCTCGAATTTGGACAGGGGATACACCGGGGAGCTGTTTTTT. The J gene is TRBJ2-2, the V gene TRBV18, with TRBD1 identical over 9 bases. Trimming at V came to 6 bases and at J to 3 bases, leaving 8 bases not matched to a gene. Per the germline V gene, CDR1 is KGHSH and CDR2 is LQKENI. This CDR3 comprises 16 residues.